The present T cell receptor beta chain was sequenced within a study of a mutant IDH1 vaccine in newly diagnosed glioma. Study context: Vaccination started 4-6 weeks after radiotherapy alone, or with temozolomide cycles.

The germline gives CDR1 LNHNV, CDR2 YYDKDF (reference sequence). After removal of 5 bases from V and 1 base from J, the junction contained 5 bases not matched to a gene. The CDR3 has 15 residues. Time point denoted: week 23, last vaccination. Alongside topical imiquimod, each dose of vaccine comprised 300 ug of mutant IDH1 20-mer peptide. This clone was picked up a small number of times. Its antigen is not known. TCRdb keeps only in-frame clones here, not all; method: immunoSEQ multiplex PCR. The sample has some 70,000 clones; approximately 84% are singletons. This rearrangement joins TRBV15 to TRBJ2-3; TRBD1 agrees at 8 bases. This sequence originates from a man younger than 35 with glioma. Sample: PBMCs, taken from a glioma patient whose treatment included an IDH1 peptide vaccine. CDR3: CATSSRTGRTDTQYF. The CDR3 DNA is TGTGCCACCAGCTCTCGGACAGGGCGCACAGATACGCAGTATTTT. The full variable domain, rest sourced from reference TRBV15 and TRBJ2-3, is DAMVIQNPRYQVTQFGKPVTLSCSQTLNHNVMYWYQQKSSQAPKLLFHYYDKDFNNEADTPDNFQSRRPNTSFCFLDIRSPGLGDTAMYLCATSSRTGRTDTQYFGPGTRLTVL.